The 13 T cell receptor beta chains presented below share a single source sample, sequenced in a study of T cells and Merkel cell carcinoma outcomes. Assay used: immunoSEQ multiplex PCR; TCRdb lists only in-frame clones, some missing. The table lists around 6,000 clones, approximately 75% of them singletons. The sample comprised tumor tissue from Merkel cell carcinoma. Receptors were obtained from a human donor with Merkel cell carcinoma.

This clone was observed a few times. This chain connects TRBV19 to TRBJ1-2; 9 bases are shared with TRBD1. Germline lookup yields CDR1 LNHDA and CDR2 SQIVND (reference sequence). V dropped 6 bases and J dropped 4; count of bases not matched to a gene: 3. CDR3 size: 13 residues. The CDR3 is CASRTGGLYGYTF. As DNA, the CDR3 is TGTGCCAGTAGAACAGGGGGCCTCTATGGCTACACCTTC.

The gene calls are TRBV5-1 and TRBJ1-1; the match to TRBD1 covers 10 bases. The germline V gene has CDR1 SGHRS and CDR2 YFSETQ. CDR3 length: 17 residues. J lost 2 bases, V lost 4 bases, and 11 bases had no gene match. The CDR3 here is CASSTRTGGIRNTEAFF. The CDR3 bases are TGCGCCAGCAGCACCCGGACAGGGGGGATACGTAACACTGAAGCTTTCTTT.

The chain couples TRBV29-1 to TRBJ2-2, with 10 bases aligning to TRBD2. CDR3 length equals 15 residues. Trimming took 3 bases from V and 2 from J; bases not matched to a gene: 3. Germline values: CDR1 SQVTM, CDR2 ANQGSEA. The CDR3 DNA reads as TGCAGCGTTGAGAAACTAGCGGGAAACACCGGGGAGCTGTTTTTT. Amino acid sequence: CSVEKLAGNTGELFF.

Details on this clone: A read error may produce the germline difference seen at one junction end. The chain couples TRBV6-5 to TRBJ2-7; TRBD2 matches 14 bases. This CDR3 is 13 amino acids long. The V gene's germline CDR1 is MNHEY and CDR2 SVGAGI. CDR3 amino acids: CASSGLAGGPLFF. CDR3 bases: TGTGCCAGCAGTGGACTAGCGGGAGGCCCACTTTTCTTC.

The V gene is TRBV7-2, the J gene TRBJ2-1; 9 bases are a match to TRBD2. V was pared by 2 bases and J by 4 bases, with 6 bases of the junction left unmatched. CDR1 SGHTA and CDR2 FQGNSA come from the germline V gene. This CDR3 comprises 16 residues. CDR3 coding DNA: TGTGCCAGCAGCTTAACCCGACTAGCGGTATACAATGAGCAGTTCTTC. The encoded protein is CASSLTRLAVYNEQFF.

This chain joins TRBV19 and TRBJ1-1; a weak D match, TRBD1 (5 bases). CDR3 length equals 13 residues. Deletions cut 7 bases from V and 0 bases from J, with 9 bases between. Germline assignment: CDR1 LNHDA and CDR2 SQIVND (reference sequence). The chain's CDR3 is CASTQDLNTEAFF. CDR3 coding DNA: TGTGCCAGTACACAGGATTTGAACACTGAAGCTTTCTTT.

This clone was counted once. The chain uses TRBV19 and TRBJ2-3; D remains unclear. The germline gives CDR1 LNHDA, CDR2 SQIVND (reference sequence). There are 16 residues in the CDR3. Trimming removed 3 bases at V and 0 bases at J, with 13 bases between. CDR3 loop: CASSIYGQQSTDTQYF. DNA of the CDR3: TGTGCCAGTAGTATTTATGGGCAACAAAGCACAGATACGCAGTATTTT.

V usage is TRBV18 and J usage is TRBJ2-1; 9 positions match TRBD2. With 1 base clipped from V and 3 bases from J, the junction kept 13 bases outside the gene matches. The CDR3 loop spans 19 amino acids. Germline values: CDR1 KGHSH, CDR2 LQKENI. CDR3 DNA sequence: TGTGCCAGCTCACCACGGTCTAGCGGGATAAAATGGAACTACAATGAGCAGTTCTTC. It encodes CASSPRSSGIKWNYNEQFF.

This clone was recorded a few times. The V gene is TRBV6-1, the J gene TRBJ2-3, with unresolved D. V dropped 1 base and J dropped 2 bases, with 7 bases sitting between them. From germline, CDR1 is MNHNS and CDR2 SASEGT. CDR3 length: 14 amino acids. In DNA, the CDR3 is TGTGCCAGCAGTGAAGGCTGGGACACAGATACGCAGTATTTT. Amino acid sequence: CASSEGWDTDTQYF.

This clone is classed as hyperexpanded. CDR3 sequence (DNA): TGTGCCAGCAGTCCGCTCGGGCGGACTAGCACAGATACGCAGTATTTT. This codes for CASSPLGRTSTDTQYF. The chain employs TRBV28 and TRBJ2-3; a weak D match, TRBD2 (5 bases). This CDR3 comprises 16 residues. The germline V gene encodes CDR1 MDHEN and CDR2 SYDVKM. V lost 5 bases to trimming and J lost 0 bases, with 15 bases between them.

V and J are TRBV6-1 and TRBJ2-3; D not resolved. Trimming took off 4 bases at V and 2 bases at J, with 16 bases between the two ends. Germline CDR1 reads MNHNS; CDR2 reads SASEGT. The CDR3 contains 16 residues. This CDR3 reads CASSGFEELSTDTQYF. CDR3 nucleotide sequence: TGTGCCAGCAGTGGCTTTGAGGAGCTCTCCACAGATACGCAGTATTTT.

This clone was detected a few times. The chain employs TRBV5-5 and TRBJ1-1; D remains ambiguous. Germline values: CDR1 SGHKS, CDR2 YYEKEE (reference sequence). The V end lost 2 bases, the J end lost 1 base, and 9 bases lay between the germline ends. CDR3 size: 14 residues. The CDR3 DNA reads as TGTGCCAGCAGCTTCGTTCTGCGGAACACTGAAGCTTTCTTT. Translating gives CASSFVLRNTEAFF.

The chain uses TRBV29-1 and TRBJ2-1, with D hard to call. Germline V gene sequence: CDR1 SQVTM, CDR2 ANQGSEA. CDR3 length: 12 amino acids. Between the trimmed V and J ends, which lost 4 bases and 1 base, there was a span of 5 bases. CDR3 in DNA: TGCAGCGTTGTAGTTTCCTACAATGAGCAGTTCTTC. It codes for CSVVVSYNEQFF.